What follows are 19 T cell receptor beta chains derived from one specimen sequenced in a study of shared clonotypes between healthy human individuals. This table comes from immunoSEQ multiplex PCR, and its TCRdb copy is limited to in-frame clones, with some not included. The profile shows about 2.5 million clones, around 92% of them singletons. The sample was naive CD4+ T cells from PBMCs. As for subset: CD45RA+ positively selected. The receptors were sampled from a man aged 18-30 years in good health. Some clones in this sample may be carry-over from other donors' samples.

The chain employs TRBV25-1 and TRBJ2-5, with 7 bases fitting TRBD2. This CDR3 contains 14 residues. V lost 3 bases to trimming and J lost 3 bases; unmatched junction nucleotides: 4. The germline CDR1 and CDR2 sequences are MGHDK and SYGVNS. CDR3 DNA sequence: TGTGCCAGCAGTGAGCAACTAGCGAAAGAGACCCAGTACTTC. Translation: CASSEQLAKETQYF.

V and J are TRBV9 and TRBJ2-3; 7 bases agree with TRBD2. The ends lost 4 bases at V and 0 bases at J; junction bases unmatched: 20. From germline, CDR1 is SGDLS and CDR2 YYNGEE. The CDR3 totals 20 residues. The CDR3 sequence is CASSHLMGDYGASSTDTQYF. CDR3 bases: TGTGCCAGCAGCCACCTTATGGGGGACTACGGCGCTTCTAGCACAGATACGCAGTATTTT.

This chain links TRBV6-1 with TRBJ2-2; no reliable D call. V lost 7 bases and J 4 bases, leaving 7 bases between the germline ends. This CDR3 is built from 12 residues. Germline V lookup: CDR1 MNHNS, CDR2 SASEGT. For the CDR3, the DNA is TGTGCCAGCAATAGGGTCACCGGGGAGCTGTTTTTT. Translating it yields CASNRVTGELFF.

The rearrangement links TRBV5-1 to TRBJ1-1; TRBD1 matches at 7 bases. V trimming: 3 bases; J trimming: 0 bases; junction bases outside the gene matches: 2. This CDR3 region has 14 residues. Germline V gives CDR1 SGHRS, CDR2 YFSETQ. CDR3 in amino acids: CASSWDSMNTEAFF. CDR3 in DNA: TGCGCCAGCAGCTGGGACAGTATGAACACTGAAGCTTTCTTT.

In nucleotides, the CDR3 is TGCGCCAGCAGCCAAGAGGGTATCGGACCTCAGTACTTC. This codes for CASSQEGIGPQYF. The rearrangement links TRBV4-1 to TRBJ2-7; unclear D gene. Trimming took 0 bases from V and 10 from J, leaving 13 bases between them. CDR3 length: 13 amino acids. CDR1 and CDR2 (germline): MGHRA, YSYEKL.

The rearrangement links TRBV28 to TRBJ1-5; 10 nucleotides agree with TRBD1. The germline gives CDR1 MDHEN, CDR2 SYDVKM. Unmatched junction bases numbered 10, after V lost 3 bases and J lost 2 bases. The length of the CDR3 is 18 residues. CDR3: CASSFWDRGERGNQPQHF. In DNA, the CDR3 is TGTGCCAGCAGTTTTTGGGACAGGGGAGAAAGAGGCAATCAGCCCCAGCATTTT. Using reference TRBV28 and TRBJ1-5 for the parts outside the CDR3, the full variable domain is DVKVTQSSRYLVKRTGEKVFLECVQDMDHENMFWYRQDPGLGLRLIYFSYDVKMKEKGDIPEGYSVSREKKERFSLILESASTNQTSMYLCASSFWDRGERGNQPQHFGDGTRLSIL.

The chain recombines TRBV9 with TRBJ2-7; D might be TRBD2 (6 bases). Trimming removed 3 bases at V and 2 bases at J, with 30 bases between. Germline CDR1 and CDR2: SGDLS and YYNGEE. This CDR3 region has 20 residues. The CDR3 DNA reads TGTGCCAGCAGCGGTTACAGCGGGCGGGATGTTGTGGAGAGCGCCTACGAGCAGTACTTC. Its translation is CASSGYSGRDVVESAYEQYF. Full variable domain (missing parts from reference TRBV9 and TRBJ2-7): DSGVTQTPKHLITATGQRVTLRCSPRSGDLSVYWYQQSLDQGLQFLIQYYNGEERAKGNILERFSAQQFPDLHSELNLSSLELGDSALYFCASSGYSGRDVVESAYEQYFGPGTRLTVT.

As concerns this clone: The sample carries other DNA sequences with the same CDR3. V and J are TRBV5-1 and TRBJ2-3; 7 bases agree with TRBD1. The CDR3 extends over 13 amino acids. V was clipped by 4 bases and J by 3 bases; unmatched bases: 2. Per the germline V gene, CDR1 is SGHRS and CDR2 is YFSETQ. This CDR3 is CASSPQGTDTQYF. Here the CDR3 DNA reads TGCGCCAGCAGCCCACAGGGGACAGATACGCAGTATTTT.

The chain recombines TRBV6-5 with TRBJ2-7, with D maybe TRBD1 (6 bases). Per the germline V gene, CDR1 is MNHEY and CDR2 is SVGAGI. The CDR3 has 16 amino acids. With 0 bases removed from V and 2 bases from J, the gap between germline ends came to 14 bases. In DNA form, the CDR3 reads TGTGCCAGCAGTTACTCTAACAGGGCCTCTCCCTACGAGCAGTACTTC. It translates to CASSYSNRASPYEQYF.

CDR3 nucleotides: TGCAGCGTTGCCCCCCGGCAGCTAGATACGCAGTATTTT. This translates into CSVAPRQLDTQYF. The rearrangement uses TRBV29-1 and TRBJ2-3; D is ambiguous. Germline V gene lookup returns CDR1 SQVTM and CDR2 ANQGSEA. The length of the CDR3 is 13 residues. V lost 4 bases and J 5 bases, leaving 13 bases between the germline ends.

Remarks on this clone: This sample also contains other DNA sequences that code for the same CDR3. The gene calls are TRBV18 and TRBJ1-3; D perhaps matches TRBD1 (5 bases). In germline, CDR1 is KGHSH, CDR2 LQKENI. This CDR3 is 14 amino acids long. The V end was cut by 2 bases, the J end by 2 bases, with 7 bases between. The CDR3, as DNA: TGTGCCAGCTCACCAAGGGACGCTGGAAACACCATATATTTT. Translating it yields CASSPRDAGNTIYF.

The J gene is TRBJ1-5, the V gene TRBV2; 7 bases map to TRBD1. The CDR3 sequence is 14 residues long. Unmatched junction bases numbered 5, after V lost 2 bases and J lost 7 bases. The germline CDR1 and CDR2 sequences are SNHLY and FYNNEI. The CDR3 region is CASSELGQVQPQHF. In nucleotides, the CDR3 is TGTGCCAGCAGTGAACTCGGACAGGTCCAGCCCCAGCATTTT.

This rearrangement joins TRBV28 to TRBJ1-5; 8 positions agree with TRBD1. Germline lookup yields CDR1 MDHEN and CDR2 SYDVKM. With V trimmed by 8 bases and J by 8 bases, 14 bases remained unmatched. The CDR3 totals 15 residues. CDR3 bases: TGTGCCAGCGGCCAAGTGGGACAGGCGGCCGAGCCCCAGCATTTT. Amino acid sequence: CASGQVGQAAEPQHF.

The chain has TRBV19 and TRBJ1-2; D is uncertain. In germline, CDR1 is LNHDA, CDR2 SQIVND (reference sequence). V was cut by 7 bases and J by 7 bases, with 13 bases left in between. CDR3 size: 12 residues. The CDR3 loop reads CASKADFAGYTF. CDR3 DNA: TGTGCCAGTAAGGCGGATTTTGCTGGCTACACCTTC.

In its sample, this clone was seen a few times. The V and J genes are TRBV30 and TRBJ1-1; D remains ambiguous. Germline assignment: CDR1 GTSNPN and CDR2 SVGIG (reference sequence). This CDR3 comprises 13 residues. The germline V and J ends were trimmed by 1 base and 1 base, with 7 bases remaining between them. CDR3 loop: CAWSGVSNTEAFF. In nucleotides, the CDR3 is TGTGCCTGGAGTGGGGTGTCGAACACTGAAGCTTTCTTT.

The chain uses TRBV28 and TRBJ2-1; the D is unclear. Per germline, CDR1 MDHEN and CDR2 SYDVKM. This CDR3 is built from 13 residues. Between the trimmed V and J ends, which lost 8 bases and 8 bases, there was a span of 16 bases. The CDR3 sequence is CASGNTRKYEQFF. CDR3 in DNA: TGTGCCAGCGGGAATACACGCAAGTATGAGCAGTTCTTC.

The rearrangement uses TRBV4-2 and TRBJ1-2; D not resolved. The CDR3 is 15 residues long. The V gene lost 0 bases and the J gene lost 3 bases, with 11 bases spanning the gap. Germline V gives CDR1 LGHNA, CDR2 YNFKEQ. The CDR3 nucleotides read TGTGCCAGCAGCCAAGACGGGTTTAAAGACTATGGCTACACCTTC. Translated, it gives CASSQDGFKDYGYTF.

V is TRBV7-2 and J is TRBJ2-3; 7 bases map to TRBD1. The CDR3 length is 14 residues. V dropped 5 bases and J dropped 6; count of bases not matched to a gene: 8. The germline CDR1 and CDR2 sequences are SGHTA and FQGNSA. The CDR3 reads CASSPRQGRDTQYF. The DNA for the CDR3 is TGTGCCAGCAGCCCCCGACAGGGAAGGGATACGCAGTATTTT.

A note on this clone: This sample also contains other DNA sequences that code for the same CDR3. The V and J genes are TRBV5-1 and TRBJ2-7; maybe TRBD2 (6 bases). V was cut by 0 bases and J by 2 bases, with 9 bases left in between. The CDR3 is made up of 14 amino acids. Germline CDR1 is SGHRS and CDR2 is YFSETQ. The CDR3 loop is CASSLGGTAYEQYF. The CDR3 nucleotides read TGCGCCAGCAGCTTGGGCGGGACGGCCTACGAGCAGTACTTC.